This TCR beta chain was identified in a study of T cell responses to AZD1222 COVID-19 vaccine. Study-level information: Analysis merged second doses at about 4 or about 12 weeks.

Trimming cost V 0 bases and J 6 bases; bases outside gene matches: 2. In germline, CDR1 is SGHKS, CDR2 YYEKEE (reference sequence). The CDR3 spans 15 residues. Here immunoSEQ multiplex PCR was the method, and the copy in TCRdb shows in-frame clones only, minus some. The sample gives tens of thousands of clones, 88% of which show up once; about 20% is in the top ten. Comment on this clone: The antigen is unknown.

Whole-study results and caveats: Following two doses of AZD1222, Spike-specific TCR breadth and depth rose. The span of vaccine-associated CD4 TCRs extended across spike, with dominance at 160-218 and 743-854. AZD1222 recipients seropositive at baseline numbered only 5 or 6.

The clonotype comes from an adult in good health. The chain joins TRBV5-5 to TRBJ1-4; 10 bases agree with TRBD1. Sequencing was performed on peripheral blood, taken on day 0 of AZD1222 vaccination. DNA of the CDR3: TGTGCCAGCAGCTTGGCCGGGACAGGGGATGAAAAACTGTTTTTT. It codes for CASSLAGTGDEKLFF.